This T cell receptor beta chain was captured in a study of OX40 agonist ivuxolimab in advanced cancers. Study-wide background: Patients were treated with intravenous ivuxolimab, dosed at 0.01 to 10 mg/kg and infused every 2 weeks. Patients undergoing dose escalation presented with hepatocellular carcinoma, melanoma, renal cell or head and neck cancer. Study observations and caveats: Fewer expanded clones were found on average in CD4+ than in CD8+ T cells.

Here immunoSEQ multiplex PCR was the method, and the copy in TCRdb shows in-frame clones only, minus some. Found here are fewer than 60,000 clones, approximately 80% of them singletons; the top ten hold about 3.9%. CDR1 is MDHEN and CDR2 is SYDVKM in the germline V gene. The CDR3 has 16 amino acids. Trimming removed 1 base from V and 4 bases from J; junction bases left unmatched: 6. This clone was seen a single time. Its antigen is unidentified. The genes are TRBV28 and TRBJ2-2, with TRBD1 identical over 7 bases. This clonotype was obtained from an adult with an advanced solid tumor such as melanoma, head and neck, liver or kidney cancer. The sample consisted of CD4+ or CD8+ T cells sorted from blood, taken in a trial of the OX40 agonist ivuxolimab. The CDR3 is CASSLSRQGVTGELFF. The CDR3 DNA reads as TGTGCCAGCAGTTTATCGAGGCAGGGGGTCACCGGGGAGCTGTTTTTT.